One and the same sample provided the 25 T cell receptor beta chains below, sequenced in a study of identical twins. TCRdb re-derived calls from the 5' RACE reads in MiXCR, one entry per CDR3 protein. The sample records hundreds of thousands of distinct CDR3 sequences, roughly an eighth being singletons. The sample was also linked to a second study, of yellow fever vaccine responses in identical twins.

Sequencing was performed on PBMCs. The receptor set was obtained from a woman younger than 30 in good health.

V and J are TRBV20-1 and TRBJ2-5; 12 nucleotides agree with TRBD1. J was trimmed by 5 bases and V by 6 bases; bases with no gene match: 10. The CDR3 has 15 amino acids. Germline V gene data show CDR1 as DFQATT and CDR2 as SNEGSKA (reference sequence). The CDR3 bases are TGCAGTGCGATCCCGGGACAGGGGGCTGGGGAGACCCAGTACTTC. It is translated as CSAIPGQGAGETQYF.

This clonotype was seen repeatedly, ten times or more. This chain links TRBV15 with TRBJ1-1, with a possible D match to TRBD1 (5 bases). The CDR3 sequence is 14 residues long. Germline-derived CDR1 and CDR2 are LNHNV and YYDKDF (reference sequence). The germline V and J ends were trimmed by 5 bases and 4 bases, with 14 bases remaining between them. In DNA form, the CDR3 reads TGTGCCACCAGCCCTCGTGGGGGGGGCACTGAAGCTTTCTTT. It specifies CATSPRGGGTEAFF.

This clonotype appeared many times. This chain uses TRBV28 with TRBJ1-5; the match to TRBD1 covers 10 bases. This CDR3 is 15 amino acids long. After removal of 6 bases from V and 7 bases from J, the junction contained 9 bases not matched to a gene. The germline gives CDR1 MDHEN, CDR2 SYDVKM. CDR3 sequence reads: CASRRSGQGIQPQHF. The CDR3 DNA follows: TGTGCCAGCAGGAGGTCGGGACAGGGGATCCAGCCCCAGCATTTT. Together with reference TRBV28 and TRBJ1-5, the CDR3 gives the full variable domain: DVKVTQSSRYLVKRTGEKVFLECVQDMDHENMFWYRQDPGLGLRLIYFSYDVKMKEKGDIPEGYSVSREKKERFSLILESASTNQTSMYLCASRRSGQGIQPQHFGDGTRLSIL.

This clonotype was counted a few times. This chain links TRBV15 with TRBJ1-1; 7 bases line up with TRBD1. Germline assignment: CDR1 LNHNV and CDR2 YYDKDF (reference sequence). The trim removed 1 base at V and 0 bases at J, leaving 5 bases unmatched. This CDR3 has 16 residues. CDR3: CATSRVLTGMNTEAFF. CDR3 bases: TGTGCCACCAGCAGAGTCCTGACAGGGATGAACACTGAAGCTTTCTTT.

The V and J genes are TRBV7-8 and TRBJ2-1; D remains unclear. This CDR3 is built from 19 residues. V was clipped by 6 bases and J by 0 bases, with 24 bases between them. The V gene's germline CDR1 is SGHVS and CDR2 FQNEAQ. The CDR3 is CASSLRSKTAESSYNEQFF. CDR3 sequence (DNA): TGTGCCAGCAGTTTAAGGTCTAAAACCGCGGAAAGCTCCTACAATGAGCAGTTCTTC.

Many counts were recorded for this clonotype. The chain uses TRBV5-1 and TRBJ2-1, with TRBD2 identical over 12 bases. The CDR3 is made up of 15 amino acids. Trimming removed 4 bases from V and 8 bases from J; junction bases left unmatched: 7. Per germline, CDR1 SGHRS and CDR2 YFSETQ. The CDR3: CASSPRTSGDDEQFF. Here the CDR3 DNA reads TGCGCCAGCAGCCCTAGGACTAGCGGGGACGATGAGCAGTTCTTC.

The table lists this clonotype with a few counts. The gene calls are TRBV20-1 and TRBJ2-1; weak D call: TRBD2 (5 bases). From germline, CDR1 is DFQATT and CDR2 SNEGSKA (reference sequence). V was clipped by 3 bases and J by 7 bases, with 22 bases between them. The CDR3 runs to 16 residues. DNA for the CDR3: TGCAGTGCTAGGGTTATTGCGGGTTCGGTTGTGAATGAGCAGTTCTTC. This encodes CSARVIAGSVVNEQFF.

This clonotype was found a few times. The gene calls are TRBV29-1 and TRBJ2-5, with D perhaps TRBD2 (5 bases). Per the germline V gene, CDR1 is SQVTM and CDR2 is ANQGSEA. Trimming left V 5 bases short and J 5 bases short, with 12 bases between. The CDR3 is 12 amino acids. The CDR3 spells CSVQEAWETQYF. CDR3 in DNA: TGCAGCGTTCAGGAGGCCTGGGAGACCCAGTACTTC.

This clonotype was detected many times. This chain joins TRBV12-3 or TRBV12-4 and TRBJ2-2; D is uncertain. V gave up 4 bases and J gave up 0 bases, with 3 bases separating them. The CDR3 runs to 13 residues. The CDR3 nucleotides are TGTGCCAGCAGTTCTGCGAACACCGGGGAGCTGTTTTTT. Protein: CASSSANTGELFF.

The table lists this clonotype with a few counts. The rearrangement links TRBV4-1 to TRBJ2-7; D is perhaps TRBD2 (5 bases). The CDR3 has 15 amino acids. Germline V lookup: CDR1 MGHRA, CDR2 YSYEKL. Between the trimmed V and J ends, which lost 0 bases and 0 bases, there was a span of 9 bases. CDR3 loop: CASSQETGYSYEQYF. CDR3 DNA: TGCGCCAGCAGCCAAGAAACGGGGTACTCCTACGAGCAGTACTTC.

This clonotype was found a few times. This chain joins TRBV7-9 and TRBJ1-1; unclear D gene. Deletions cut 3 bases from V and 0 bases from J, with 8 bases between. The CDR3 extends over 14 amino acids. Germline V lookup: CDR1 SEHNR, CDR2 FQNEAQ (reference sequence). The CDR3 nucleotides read TGTGCCAGCAGCTTGCCCAGTTTGAACACTGAAGCTTTCTTT. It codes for CASSLPSLNTEAFF. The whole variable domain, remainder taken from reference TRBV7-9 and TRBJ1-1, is DTGVSQNPRHKITKRGQNVTFRCDPISEHNRLYWYRQTLGQGPEFLTYFQNEAQLEKSRLLSDRFSAERPKGSFSTLEIQRTEQGDSAMYLCASSLPSLNTEAFFGQGTRLTVV.

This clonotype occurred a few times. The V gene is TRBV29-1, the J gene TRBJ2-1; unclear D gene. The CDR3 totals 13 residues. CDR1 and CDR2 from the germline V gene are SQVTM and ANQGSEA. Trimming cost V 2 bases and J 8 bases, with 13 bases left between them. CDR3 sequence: CSVEPDTYDEQFF. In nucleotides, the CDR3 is TGCAGCGTTGAACCCGACACCTATGATGAGCAGTTCTTC.

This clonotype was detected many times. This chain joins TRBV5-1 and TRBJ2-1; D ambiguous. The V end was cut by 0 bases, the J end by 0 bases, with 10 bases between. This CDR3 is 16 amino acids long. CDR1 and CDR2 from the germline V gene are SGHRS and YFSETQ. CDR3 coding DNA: TGCGCCAGCAGCTTGGCCTCACGAAGCTCCTACAATGAGCAGTTCTTC. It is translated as CASSLASRSSYNEQFF.

The CDR3 sequence is CASSYAQQGEAFF. The DNA of the CDR3 is TGTGCCAGCAGTTACGCCCAACAGGGTGAAGCTTTCTTT. The J gene is TRBJ1-1, the V gene TRBV6-5; TRBD1 might be the D (6 bases). CDR1 is MNHEY, CDR2 SVGAGI, per germline. The CDR3 spans 13 residues. The V end lost 2 bases, the J end lost 7 bases, and 11 bases lay between the germline ends.

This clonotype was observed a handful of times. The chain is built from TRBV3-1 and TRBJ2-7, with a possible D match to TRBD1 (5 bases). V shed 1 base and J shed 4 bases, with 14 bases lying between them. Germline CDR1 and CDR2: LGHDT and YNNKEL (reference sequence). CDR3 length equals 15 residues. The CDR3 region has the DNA TGTGCCAGCAGCCAAGGGTACGTTTCAGGGTACGAGCAGTACTTC. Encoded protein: CASSQGYVSGYEQYF.

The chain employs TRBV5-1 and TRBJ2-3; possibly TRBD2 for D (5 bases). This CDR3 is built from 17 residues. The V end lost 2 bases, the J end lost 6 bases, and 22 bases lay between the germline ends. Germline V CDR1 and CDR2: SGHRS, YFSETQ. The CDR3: CASSFIVGLAPPDTQYF. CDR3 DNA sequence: TGCGCCAGCAGCTTCATAGTTGGACTTGCTCCTCCGGATACGCAGTATTTT.

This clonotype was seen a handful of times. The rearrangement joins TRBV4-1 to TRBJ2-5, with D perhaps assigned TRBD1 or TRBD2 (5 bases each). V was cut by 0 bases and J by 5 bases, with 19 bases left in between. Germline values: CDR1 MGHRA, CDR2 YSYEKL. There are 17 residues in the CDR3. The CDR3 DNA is TGCGCCAGCAGCCAAGAAGACGGGACGCCGGGACGGGAGACCCAGTACTTC. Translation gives CASSQEDGTPGRETQYF.

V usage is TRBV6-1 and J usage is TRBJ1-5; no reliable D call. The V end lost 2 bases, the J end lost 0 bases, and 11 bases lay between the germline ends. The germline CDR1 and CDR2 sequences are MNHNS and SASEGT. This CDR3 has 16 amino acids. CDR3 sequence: CASSERHLLSNQPQHF. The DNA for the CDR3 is TGTGCCAGCAGTGAACGACACCTGCTTAGCAATCAGCCCCAGCATTTT.

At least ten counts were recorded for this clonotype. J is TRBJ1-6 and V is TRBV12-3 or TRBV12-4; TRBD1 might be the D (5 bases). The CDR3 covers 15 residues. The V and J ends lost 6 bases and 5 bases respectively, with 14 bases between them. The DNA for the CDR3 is TGTGCCAGCAGGTGGGGGGGGAATAATAATTCACCCCTCCACTTT. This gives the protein CASRWGGNNNSPLHF.

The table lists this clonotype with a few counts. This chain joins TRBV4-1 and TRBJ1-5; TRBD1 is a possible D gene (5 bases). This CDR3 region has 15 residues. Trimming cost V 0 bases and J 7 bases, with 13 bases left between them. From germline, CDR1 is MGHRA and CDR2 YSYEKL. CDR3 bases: TGCGCCAGCAGCCAAGACAAAGCAGGGCGACAGCCCCAGCATTTT. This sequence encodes CASSQDKAGRQPQHF.

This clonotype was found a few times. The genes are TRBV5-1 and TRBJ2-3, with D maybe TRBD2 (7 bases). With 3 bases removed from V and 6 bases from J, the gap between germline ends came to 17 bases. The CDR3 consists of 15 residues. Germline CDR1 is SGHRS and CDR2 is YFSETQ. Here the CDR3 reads CASSWMGGGRDTQYF. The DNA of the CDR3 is TGCGCCAGCAGCTGGATGGGGGGGGGCCGGGATACGCAGTATTTT.

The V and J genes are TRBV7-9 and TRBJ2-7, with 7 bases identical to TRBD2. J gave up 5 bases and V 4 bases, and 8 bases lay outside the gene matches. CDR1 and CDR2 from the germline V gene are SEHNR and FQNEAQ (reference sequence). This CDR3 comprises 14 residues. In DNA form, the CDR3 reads TGTGCCAGCAGCTCCCCGGGCGGGAGCCACGAGCAGTACTTC. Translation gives CASSSPGGSHEQYF.

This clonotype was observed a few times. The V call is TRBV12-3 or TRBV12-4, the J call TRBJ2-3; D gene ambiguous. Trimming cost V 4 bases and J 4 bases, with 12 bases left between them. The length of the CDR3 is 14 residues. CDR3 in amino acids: CASSSPDSPDTQYF. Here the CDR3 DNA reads TGTGCCAGCAGTTCCCCTGATTCCCCAGATACGCAGTATTTT.

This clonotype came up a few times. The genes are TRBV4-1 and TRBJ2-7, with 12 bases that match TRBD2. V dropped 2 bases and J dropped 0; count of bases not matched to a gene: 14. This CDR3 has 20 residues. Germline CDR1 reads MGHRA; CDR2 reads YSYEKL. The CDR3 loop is CASSQSPPGLAGLNSYEQYF. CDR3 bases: TGCGCCAGCAGCCAAAGCCCGCCGGGACTAGCGGGCCTCAACTCCTACGAGCAGTACTTC.

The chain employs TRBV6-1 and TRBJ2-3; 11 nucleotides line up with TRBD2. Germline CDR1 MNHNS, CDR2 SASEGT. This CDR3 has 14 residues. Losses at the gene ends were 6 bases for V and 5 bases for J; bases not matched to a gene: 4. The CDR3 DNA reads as TGTGCCAGCAGACCGGGACTAGCGGTAGATACGCAGTATTTT. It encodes CASRPGLAVDTQYF.